These 9 T cell receptor beta chains originate from one sample sequenced in a study of T cell changes during pregnancy in multiple sclerosis. Profiled with immunoSEQ multiplex PCR; TCRdb holds only in-frame clones, not every one. The sample holds about 59,000 clones, approximately 94% seen once. This material consisted of CD8+ T cells from peripheral blood mononuclear cells, taken after pregnancy. The origin of the receptors is a female donor with multiple sclerosis, enrolled in a pregnancy study.

In its sample, this clone was seen once. The chain combines TRBV2 with TRBJ1-2; D not certain. Looked up from germline, CDR1 is SNHLY and CDR2 is FYNNEI. The V end was cut by 6 bases, the J end by 2 bases, with 10 bases between. The CDR3 consists of 13 residues. The CDR3 nucleotides are TGTGCCAGCAGGAACGGGTTGAACTATGGCTACACCTTC. Protein: CASRNGLNYGYTF.

The chain has TRBV13 and TRBJ2-2; D call uncertain. Germline V gives CDR1 PRHDT, CDR2 FYEKMQ (reference sequence). The CDR3 extends over 14 amino acids. Trimming took 0 bases from V and 6 from J, leaving 8 bases between them. CDR3 sequence reads: CASSLGPAAGELFF. Here the CDR3 DNA reads TGTGCCAGCAGCTTAGGCCCTGCGGCCGGGGAGCTGTTTTTT.

This clone was seen more than once but under ten times. The chain has TRBV6-4 and TRBJ2-3, with D perhaps matching TRBD1 (6 bases). CDR3 length: 13 residues. Germline CDR1 and CDR2: MRHNA and SNTAGT. V was cut by 10 bases and J by 1 base, with 12 bases left in between. This chain's CDR3 is CATSDSGTDTQYF. DNA of the CDR3: TGTGCCACCTCGGACAGTGGCACAGATACGCAGTATTTT.

The chain employs TRBV11-3 and TRBJ1-1; possible D gene TRBD1, 6 bases. CDR1 and CDR2 from the germline V gene are SGHNT and YENEEA. The CDR3 length is 13 residues. Trimming cost V 8 bases and J 6 bases, with 16 bases left between them. CDR3 sequence reads: CASSPPGAAEAFF. CDR3 in DNA: TGTGCCAGCTCACCGCCAGGGGCGGCTGAAGCTTTCTTT.

The chain has TRBV19 and TRBJ2-1; 13 bases agree with TRBD2. This CDR3 region has 15 residues. J lost 8 bases, V lost 4 bases, and 5 bases had no gene match. Germline V gives CDR1 LNHDA, CDR2 SQIVND (reference sequence). The CDR3 DNA sequence: TGTGCCAGTAGTACTGGACTAGCGGGAGTGGATGAGCAGTTCTTC. This encodes CASSTGLAGVDEQFF.

This clone came up once. This chain links TRBV6-6 with TRBJ1-2; the D gene is possibly TRBD1 (6 bases). Germline V gene sequence: CDR1 MNHNY, CDR2 SVGAGI (reference sequence). This CDR3 spans 14 amino acids. With 5 bases removed from V and 2 bases from J, the gap between germline ends came to 12 bases. Here the CDR3 reads CASSPRTENYGYTF. The CDR3 DNA follows: TGTGCCAGCAGTCCCAGGACAGAGAACTATGGCTACACCTTC.

The rearrangement links TRBV7-9 to TRBJ2-7; D is perhaps TRBD1 (5 bases). CDR3 length equals 13 residues. V was cut by 4 bases and J by 5 bases, with 12 bases left in between. CDR1 SEHNR and CDR2 FQNEAQ come from the germline V gene (reference sequence). The CDR3 protein is CASSWRQKDEQYF. The CDR3 nucleotides read TGTGCCAGCAGCTGGCGACAGAAAGACGAGCAGTACTTC.

This sequence joins TRBV27 and TRBJ2-7; D perhaps matches TRBD1 (6 bases). V was clipped by 8 bases and J by 6 bases, with 17 bases between them. This CDR3 is 13 amino acids long. Germline values: CDR1 MNHEY, CDR2 SMNVEV (reference sequence). This CDR3 is CASGTSAGREQYF. CDR3 DNA sequence: TGTGCCAGCGGGACAAGTGCAGGGCGCGAGCAGTACTTC.

The CDR3 DNA reads as TGTGCCAGCAGCTCCCTAGCGGGAGGAAATGAGCAGTTCTTC. It translates to CASSSLAGGNEQFF. The chain combines TRBV11-3 with TRBJ2-1, with TRBD2 matching 11 bases. The CDR3 loop spans 14 amino acids. Losses at the gene ends were 4 bases for V and 7 bases for J; bases not matched to a gene: 3. CDR1 and CDR2 from the germline V gene are SGHNT and YENEEA.